This T cell receptor beta chain derives from a study of CD8+CD57+ T cells in acquired aplastic anemia. Points from the study as a whole: The same twenty-nine CD8+ CDR3 sequences occurred in patients and in controls. Controls and patients did not differ significantly in CD8+ Simpson's diversity.

With regard to this clonotype: Its antigen is not identified.

The patients chosen for sequencing had shown expansion of CD8+CD57+ cells (detected by flow cytometry). Severe acquired aplastic anemia was present in every patient. Profiling that covered TCR beta VDJ and CDR3 relied on genomic DNA as its template. TCRdb re-derived calls from the reads in MiXCR, one entry per CDR3 protein. The data show approximately 200,000 distinct CDR3 sequences, 40% to 60% seen once. The CDR3 contains 16 residues. V lost 1 base, J lost 9 bases, and 19 bases lay in between. Material: sorted CD4+, CD8+, or CD8+CD57+ T cells (not recorded which) from PBMCs. This TCR derives from a human donor with aplastic anemia. This rearrangement joins TRBV12-3 or TRBV12-4 to TRBJ1-5; perhaps TRBD1 as D (6 bases). CDR3 sequence reads: CASSLGGGISILPQHF. In nucleotides, the CDR3 is TGTGCCAGCAGTTTAGGAGGGGGAATCTCTATTCTGCCCCAGCATTTT.